The 12 T cell receptor beta chains presented below share a single source sample, sequenced in a study of beta chain features in type 1 diabetes. Overall study findings and caveats: Among patients with Type 1 diabetes, TCRB CDR3s were moderately but significantly shorter in every one of the four CD4+ subsets.

TCRB transcripts that were expressed got sequenced, as all of the isolated RNA had been reverse transcribed. TCRdb keeps only in-frame clones here, not all; method: immunoSEQ multiplex PCR. This table holds some 140,000 clones, around 9% found once. These TCRs' antigens remain unknown. Material for sequencing was central memory CD4+ T cells from blood. The receptors stem from a man in his thirties or forties with type 1 diabetes.

This clone appeared a few times. The chain employs TRBV5-1 and TRBJ2-5, with 9 positions matching TRBD2. CDR1 is SGHRS and CDR2 is YFSETQ in the germline V gene. Unmatched junction bases numbered 10, after V lost 3 bases and J lost 4 bases. The CDR3 consists of 16 residues. The CDR3 bases are TGCGCCAGCAGCTCCCAAGCGGGGGGCGGACGAGAGACCCAGTACTTC. It codes for CASSSQAGGGRETQYF.

A few counts support this clone. CDR3 loop: CASTSGGAENTGELFF. As DNA, the CDR3 is TGTGCCAGCACCTCGGGAGGAGCGGAGAACACCGGGGAGCTGTTTTTT. The rearrangement joins TRBV6-6 to TRBJ2-2, with 7 bases lining up with TRBD2. J was trimmed by 1 base and V by 7 bases; bases with no gene match: 9. This CDR3 has 16 residues. CDR1 is MNHNY, CDR2 SVGAGI, per germline (reference sequence).

This clone was counted between two and nine times. The chain joins TRBV4-2 to TRBJ2-3, with D perhaps matching TRBD2 (7 bases). Germline lookup yields CDR1 LGHNA and CDR2 YNFKEQ. V was cut by 0 bases and J by 8 bases, with 18 bases left in between. The CDR3 totals 16 residues. For the CDR3, the DNA is TGTGCCAGCAGCCAAGAGGGGGGGGCCCCCGAGGGTACGCAGTATTTT. It translates to CASSQEGGAPEGTQYF.

The chain couples TRBV7-2 to TRBJ1-6, with D possibly matching TRBD1 (6 bases). Deletions cut 3 bases from V and 11 bases from J, with 8 bases between. This CDR3 spans 12 amino acids. The germline V gene encodes CDR1 SGHTA and CDR2 FQGNSA. DNA for the CDR3: TGTGCCAGCAGCTTGAGGGACACACCCCTCCACTTT. It specifies CASSLRDTPLHF. Supplemented by reference TRBV7-2 and TRBJ1-6, the full variable domain reads GAGVSQSPSNKVTEKGKDVELRCDPISGHTALYWYRQSLGQGLEFLIYFQGNSAPDKSGLPSDRFSAERTGGSVSTLTIQRTQQEDSAVYLCASSLRDTPLHFGNGTRLTVT.

This clone has a handful of counts. The V call is TRBV6-6, the J call TRBJ1-2, with TRBD1 as a possible D gene (6 bases). Germline V CDR1 and CDR2: MNHNY, SVGAGI (reference sequence). This CDR3 region has 12 residues. V lost 5 bases and J lost 5, with 9 bases in between. CDR3 region: CASSLQGYGYTF. DNA of the CDR3: TGTGCCAGCAGTCTACAGGGTTATGGCTACACCTTC.

This clone was observed a few times. The CDR3 loop reads CASSQEIDNEQFF. For the CDR3, the DNA is TGCGCCAGCAGCCAAGAAATCGACAATGAGCAGTTCTTC. The chain has TRBV4-3 and TRBJ2-1; D is unresolved. Germline V CDR1 and CDR2: LGHNA, YSLEER. The CDR3 is 13 residues long. Trimming pared 0 bases from V and 5 bases from J, leaving 5 bases between.

This chain connects TRBV4-1 to TRBJ1-2; D is unresolved. Trimming stripped 1 base from V and 4 bases from J, with 10 bases between. This CDR3 is 14 amino acids long. Germline CDR1 MGHRA, CDR2 YSYEKL. The CDR3: CASSQAPVGYGYTF. Written as DNA, the CDR3 is TGCGCCAGCAGCCAAGCGCCAGTTGGCTATGGCTACACCTTC.

V and J are TRBV11-2 and TRBJ1-2; tentatively, D is TRBD1 (6 bases). The CDR3 runs 12 residues. V lost 4 bases and J 9 bases, leaving 12 bases between the germline ends. The germline CDR1 and CDR2 sequences are SGHAT and FQNNGV. The CDR3 reads CASSSVGQSYTF. The CDR3, as DNA: TGTGCCAGCAGCTCCGTCGGACAGAGCTACACCTTC.

In this sample, this clone turned up a few times. CDR3: CASSLQSGQALGYGYTF. Written as DNA, the CDR3 is TGTGCCAGCAGCCTCCAGTCCGGACAGGCTCTTGGTTATGGCTACACCTTC. The V and J genes are TRBV4-2 and TRBJ1-2; 7 nucleotides align to TRBD1. The CDR3 loop spans 17 amino acids. Germline CDR1 is LGHNA and CDR2 is YNFKEQ. V gave up 4 bases and J gave up 5 bases; unmatched junction bases: 16.

The chain has TRBV30 and TRBJ2-3; D might be TRBD2 (5 bases). Germline V lookup: CDR1 GTSNPN, CDR2 SVGIG (reference sequence). CDR3 length: 12 residues. The V end lost 8 bases, the J end lost 3 bases, and 12 bases lay between the germline ends. The CDR3 nucleotides are TGTGCCCGATCGGAGGTGACAGATACGCAGTATTTT. It translates to CARSEVTDTQYF.

The sample holds a few counts of this clone. This chain uses TRBV2 with TRBJ1-5, with D tentatively TRBD1 (6 bases). V shed 0 bases and J shed 6 bases, with 15 bases lying between them. Germline V lookup: CDR1 SNHLY, CDR2 FYNNEI. The CDR3 runs 16 residues. The DNA of the CDR3 is TGTGCCAGCAGTGAAGCGGGGGCGGGGGTTGGTCAGCCCCAGCATTTT. Translated: CASSEAGAGVGQPQHF.

This chain joins TRBV4-2 and TRBJ2-7, with 10 bases that match TRBD2. The V gene's germline CDR1 is LGHNA and CDR2 YNFKEQ. This CDR3 comprises 15 residues. Losses at the gene ends were 1 base for V and 0 bases for J; bases not matched to a gene: 0. The CDR3 is CASSQVAGGSYEQYF. In nucleotides, the CDR3 is TGTGCCAGCAGCCAAGTAGCGGGGGGCTCCTACGAGCAGTACTTC.